This section outlines one T cell receptor (beta chain) sequence together with its context. Its cognate antigen is unknown. The record originates from a study of T-cell memory formation after mild COVID-19. Findings and limits, study-wide: Pre-infection memory showed some responding clones, and this suggested that cross-reactive memory joined. CD4/CD8 balance held among clones contracting day 15 to 85, and later expanders leaned CD4+.

TCRdb fed the 5' RACE reads into MiXCR, producing one record per CDR3 protein. The repertoire holds 200,000 to 250,000 distinct CDR3 sequences, with approximately 15% as singletons. This CDR3 has 14 amino acids. Between the trimmed V and J ends, which lost 7 bases and 6 bases, there was a span of 15 bases. Germline V lookup: CDR1 SGHTA, CDR2 FQGNSA. The rearrangement uses TRBV7-2 and TRBJ2-2; D gene unclear. This TCR was recovered from an adult woman who had mild COVID-19 (a few samples of this study predate the infection). Cell type and time point are not known. Sequencing used PBMCs or a T cell subset sorted from them (not recorded which). CDR3 DNA sequence: TGTGCCAGCACCCGTTGGGCGGACGCCGGGGAGCTGTTTTTT. The encoded protein is CASTRWADAGELFF.